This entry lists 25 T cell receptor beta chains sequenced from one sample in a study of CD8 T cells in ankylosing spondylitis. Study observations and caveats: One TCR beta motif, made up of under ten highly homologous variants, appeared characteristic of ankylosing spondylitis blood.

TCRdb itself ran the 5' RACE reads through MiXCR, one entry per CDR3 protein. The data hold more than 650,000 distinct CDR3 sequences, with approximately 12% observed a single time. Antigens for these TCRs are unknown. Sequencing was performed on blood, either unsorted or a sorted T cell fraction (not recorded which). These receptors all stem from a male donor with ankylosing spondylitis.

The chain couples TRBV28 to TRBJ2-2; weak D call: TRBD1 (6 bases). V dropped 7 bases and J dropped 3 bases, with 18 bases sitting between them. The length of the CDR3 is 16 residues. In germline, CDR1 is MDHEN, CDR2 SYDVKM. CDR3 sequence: CASKAQGIRDTGELFF. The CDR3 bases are TGTGCCAGCAAAGCTCAGGGGATCCGGGACACCGGGGAGCTGTTTTTT.

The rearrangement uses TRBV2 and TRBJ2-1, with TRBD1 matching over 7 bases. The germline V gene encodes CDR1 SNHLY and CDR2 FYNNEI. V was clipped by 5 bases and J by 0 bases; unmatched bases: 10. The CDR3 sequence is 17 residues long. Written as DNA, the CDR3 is TGTGCCAGCAGTCTACGTTCAGGGGGACCCTCCTACAATGAGCAGTTCTTC. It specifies CASSLRSGGPSYNEQFF.

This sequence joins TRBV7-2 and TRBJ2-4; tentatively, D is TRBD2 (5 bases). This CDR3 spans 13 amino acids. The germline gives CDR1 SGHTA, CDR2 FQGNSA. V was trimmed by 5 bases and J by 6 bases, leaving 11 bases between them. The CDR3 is CASSHDRGNIQYF. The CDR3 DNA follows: TGTGCCAGCAGCCACGACCGGGGAAACATTCAGTACTTC.

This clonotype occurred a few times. The CDR3 is CSARDRVAGGRDTQYF. The CDR3 bases are TGCAGTGCTAGAGATCGGGTAGCGGGAGGGAGAGATACGCAGTATTTT. This chain uses TRBV20-1 with TRBJ2-3, with 11 positions matching TRBD2. J gave up 5 bases and V 0 bases, and 7 bases lay outside the gene matches. The CDR3 is made up of 16 amino acids. Germline loops: CDR1 DFQATT, CDR2 SNEGSKA (reference sequence).

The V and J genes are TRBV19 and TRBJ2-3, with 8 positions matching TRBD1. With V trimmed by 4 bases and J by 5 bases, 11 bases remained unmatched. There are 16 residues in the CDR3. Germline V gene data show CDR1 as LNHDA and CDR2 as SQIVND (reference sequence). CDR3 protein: CASSTFQGALVDTQYF. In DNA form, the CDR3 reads TGTGCCAGTAGTACATTTCAGGGGGCGTTGGTAGATACGCAGTATTTT. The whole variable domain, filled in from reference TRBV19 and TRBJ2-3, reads DGGITQSPKYLFRKEGQNVTLSCEQNLNHDAMYWYRQDPGQGLRLIYYSQIVNDFQKGDIAEGYSVSREKKESFPLTVTSAQKNPTAFYLCASSTFQGALVDTQYFGPGTRLTVL.

The CDR3 loop is CSVGGLRADTQYF. CDR3 sequence (DNA): TGCAGCGTGGGCGGGCTCAGGGCCGATACGCAGTATTTT. V is TRBV29-1 and J is TRBJ2-3; tentatively, D is TRBD1 or TRBD2 (5 bases each). The ends were cut back, 6 bases at V and 6 bases at J, with 16 bases in the middle. The length of the CDR3 is 13 residues. Germline assignment: CDR1 SQVTM and CDR2 ANQGSEA.

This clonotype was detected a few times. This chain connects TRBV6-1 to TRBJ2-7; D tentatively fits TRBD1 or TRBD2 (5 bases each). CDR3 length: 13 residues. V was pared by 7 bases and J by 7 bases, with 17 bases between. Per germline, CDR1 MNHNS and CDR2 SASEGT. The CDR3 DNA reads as TGTGCCAGCAAAGGGACGTCACCGACGGAGCAGTACTTC. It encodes CASKGTSPTEQYF.

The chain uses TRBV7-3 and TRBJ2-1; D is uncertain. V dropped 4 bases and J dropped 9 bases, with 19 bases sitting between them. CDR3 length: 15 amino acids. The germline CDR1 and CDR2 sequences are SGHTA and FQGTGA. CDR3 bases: TGTGCCAGCAGCTCCTTCCGGGCCTCGGACGGTGAGCAGTTCTTC. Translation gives CASSSFRASDGEQFF.

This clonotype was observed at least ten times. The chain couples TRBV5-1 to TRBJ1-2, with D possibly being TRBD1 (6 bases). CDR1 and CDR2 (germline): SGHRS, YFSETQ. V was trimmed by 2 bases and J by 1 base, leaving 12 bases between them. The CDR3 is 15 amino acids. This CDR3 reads CASSFGQPNNYGYTF. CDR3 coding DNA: TGCGCCAGCAGCTTCGGACAGCCTAATAACTATGGCTACACCTTC.

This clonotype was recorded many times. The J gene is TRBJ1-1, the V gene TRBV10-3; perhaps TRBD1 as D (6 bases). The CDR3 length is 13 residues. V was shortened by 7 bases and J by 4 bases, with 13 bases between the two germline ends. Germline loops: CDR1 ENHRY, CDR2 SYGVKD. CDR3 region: CAIMYRAGTEAFF. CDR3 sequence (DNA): TGTGCCATCATGTACAGGGCAGGCACTGAAGCTTTCTTT.

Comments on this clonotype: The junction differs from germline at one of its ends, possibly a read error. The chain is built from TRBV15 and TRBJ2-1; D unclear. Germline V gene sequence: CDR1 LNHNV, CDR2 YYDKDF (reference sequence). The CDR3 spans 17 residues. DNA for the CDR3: TGTGCCACCAGCAGGCCCCCCCGACTCAGCTCCTACAGTGAGCAGTTCTTC. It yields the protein CATSRPPRLSSYSEQFF.

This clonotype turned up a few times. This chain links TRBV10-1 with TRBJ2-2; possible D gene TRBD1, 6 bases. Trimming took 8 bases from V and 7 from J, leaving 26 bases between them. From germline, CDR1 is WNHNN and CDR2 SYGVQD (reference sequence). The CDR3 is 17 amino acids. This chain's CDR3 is CASPLIGAGEKNGELFF. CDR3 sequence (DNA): TGCGCCAGCCCTCTCATAGGGGCAGGGGAAAAGAACGGGGAGCTGTTTTTT.

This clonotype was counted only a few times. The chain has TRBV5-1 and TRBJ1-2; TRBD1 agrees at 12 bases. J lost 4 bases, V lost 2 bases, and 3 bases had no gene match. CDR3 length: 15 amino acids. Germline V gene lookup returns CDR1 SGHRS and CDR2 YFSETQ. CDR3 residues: CASSLGTGGLYGYTF. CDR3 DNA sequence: TGCGCCAGCAGCTTAGGGACAGGGGGCCTCTATGGCTACACCTTC. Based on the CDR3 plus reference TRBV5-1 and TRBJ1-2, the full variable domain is KAGVTQTPRYLIKTRGQQVTLSCSPISGHRSVSWYQQTPGQGLQFLFEYFSETQRNKGNFPGRFSGRQFSNSRSEMNVSTLELGDSALYLCASSLGTGGLYGYTFGSGTRLTVV.

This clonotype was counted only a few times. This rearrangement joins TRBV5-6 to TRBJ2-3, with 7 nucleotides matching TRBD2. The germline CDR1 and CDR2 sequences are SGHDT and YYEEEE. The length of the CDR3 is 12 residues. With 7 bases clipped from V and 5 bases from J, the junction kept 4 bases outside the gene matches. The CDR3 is CASGTTGDTQYF. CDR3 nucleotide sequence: TGTGCCAGCGGGACTACGGGAGATACGCAGTATTTT.

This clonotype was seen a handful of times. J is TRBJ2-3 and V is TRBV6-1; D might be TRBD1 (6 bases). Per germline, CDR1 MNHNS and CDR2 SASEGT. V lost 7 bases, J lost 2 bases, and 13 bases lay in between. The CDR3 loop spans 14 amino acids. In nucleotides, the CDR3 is TGTGCCAGCATTCTAGACAGGAACACAGATACGCAGTATTTT. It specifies CASILDRNTDTQYF.

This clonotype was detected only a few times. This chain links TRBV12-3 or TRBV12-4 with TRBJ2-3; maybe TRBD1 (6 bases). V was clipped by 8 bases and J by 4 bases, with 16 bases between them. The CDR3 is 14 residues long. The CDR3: CASGETRGSDTQYF. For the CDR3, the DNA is TGTGCCAGCGGGGAAACCAGGGGATCAGATACGCAGTATTTT.

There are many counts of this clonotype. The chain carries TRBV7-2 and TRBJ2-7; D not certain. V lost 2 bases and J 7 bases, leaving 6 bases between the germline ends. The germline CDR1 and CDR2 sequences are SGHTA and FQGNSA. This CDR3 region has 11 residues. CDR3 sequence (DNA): TGTGCCAGCAGCTTAAATTGGGAGCAGTACTTC. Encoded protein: CASSLNWEQYF.

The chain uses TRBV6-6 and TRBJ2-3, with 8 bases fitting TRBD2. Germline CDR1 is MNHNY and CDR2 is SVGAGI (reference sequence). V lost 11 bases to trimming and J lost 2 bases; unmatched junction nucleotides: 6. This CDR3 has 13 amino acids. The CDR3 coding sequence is TGTGCCGCAGGCGGGGGGAACACAGATACGCAGTATTTT. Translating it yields CAAGGGNTDTQYF.

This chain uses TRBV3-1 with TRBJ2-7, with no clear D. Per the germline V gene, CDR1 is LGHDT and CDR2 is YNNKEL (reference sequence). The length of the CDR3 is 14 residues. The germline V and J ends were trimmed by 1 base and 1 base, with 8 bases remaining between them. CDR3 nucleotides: TGTGCCAGCAGCCAAGGCCCACGGTCCTACGAGCAGTACTTC. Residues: CASSQGPRSYEQYF.

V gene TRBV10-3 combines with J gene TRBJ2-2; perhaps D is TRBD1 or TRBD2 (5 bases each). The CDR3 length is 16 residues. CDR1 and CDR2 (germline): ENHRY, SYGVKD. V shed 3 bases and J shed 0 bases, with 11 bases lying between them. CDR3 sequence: CAISDPGRTNTGELFF. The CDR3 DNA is TGTGCCATCAGTGACCCGGGACGCACGAACACCGGGGAGCTGTTTTTT.

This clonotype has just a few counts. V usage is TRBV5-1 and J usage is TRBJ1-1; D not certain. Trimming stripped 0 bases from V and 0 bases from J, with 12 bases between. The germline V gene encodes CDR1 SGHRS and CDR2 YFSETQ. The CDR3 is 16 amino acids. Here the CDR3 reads CASSLDPGTMNTEAFF. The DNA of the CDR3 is TGCGCCAGCAGCTTGGACCCTGGTACTATGAACACTGAAGCTTTCTTT.

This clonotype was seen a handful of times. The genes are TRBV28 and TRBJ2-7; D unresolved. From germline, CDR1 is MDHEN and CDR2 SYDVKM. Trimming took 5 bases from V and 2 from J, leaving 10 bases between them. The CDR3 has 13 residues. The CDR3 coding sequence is TGTGCCAGCAGTGAACAGTCACCCTACGAGCAGTACTTC. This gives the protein CASSEQSPYEQYF.

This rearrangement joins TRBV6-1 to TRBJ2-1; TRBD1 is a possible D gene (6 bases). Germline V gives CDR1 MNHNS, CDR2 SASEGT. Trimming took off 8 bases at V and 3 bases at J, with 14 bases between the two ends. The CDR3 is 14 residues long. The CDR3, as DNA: TGTGCCAGCGGGCAAGGGACATTCTACAATGAGCAGTTCTTC. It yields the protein CASGQGTFYNEQFF.

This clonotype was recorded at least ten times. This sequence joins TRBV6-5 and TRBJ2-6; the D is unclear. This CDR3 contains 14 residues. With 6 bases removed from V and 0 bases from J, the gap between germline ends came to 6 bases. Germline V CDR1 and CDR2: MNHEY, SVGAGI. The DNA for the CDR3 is TGTGCCAGCAGCTACCGCTCTGGGGCCAACGTCCTGACTTTC. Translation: CASSYRSGANVLTF.

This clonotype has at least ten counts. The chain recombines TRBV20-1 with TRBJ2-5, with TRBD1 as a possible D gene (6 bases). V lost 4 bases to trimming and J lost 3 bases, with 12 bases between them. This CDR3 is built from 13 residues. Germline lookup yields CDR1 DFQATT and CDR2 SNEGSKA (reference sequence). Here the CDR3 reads CSATGQLEETQYF. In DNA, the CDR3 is TGCAGTGCTACCGGACAGCTAGAAGAGACCCAGTACTTC.